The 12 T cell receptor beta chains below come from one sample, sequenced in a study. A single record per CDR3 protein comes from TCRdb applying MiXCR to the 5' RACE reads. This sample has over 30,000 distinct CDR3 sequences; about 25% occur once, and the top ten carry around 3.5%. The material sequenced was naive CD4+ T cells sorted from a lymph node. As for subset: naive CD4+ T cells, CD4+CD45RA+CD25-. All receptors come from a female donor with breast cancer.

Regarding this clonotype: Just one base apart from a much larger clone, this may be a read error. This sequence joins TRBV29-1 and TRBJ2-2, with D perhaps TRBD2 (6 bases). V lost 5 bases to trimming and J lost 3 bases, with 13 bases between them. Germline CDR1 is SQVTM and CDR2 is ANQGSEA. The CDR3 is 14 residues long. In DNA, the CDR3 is TGCAGCGTTTCGACTAGGAGAGACACCGGGGAGCTGTTTTTT. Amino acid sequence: CSVSTRRDTGELFF.

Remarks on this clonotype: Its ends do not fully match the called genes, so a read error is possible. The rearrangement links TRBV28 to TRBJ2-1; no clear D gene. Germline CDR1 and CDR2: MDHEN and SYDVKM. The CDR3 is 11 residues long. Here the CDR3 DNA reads TGTGCCATCAGTCTACTCGATGAGCAGTTCTTC. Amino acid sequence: CAISLLDEQFF.

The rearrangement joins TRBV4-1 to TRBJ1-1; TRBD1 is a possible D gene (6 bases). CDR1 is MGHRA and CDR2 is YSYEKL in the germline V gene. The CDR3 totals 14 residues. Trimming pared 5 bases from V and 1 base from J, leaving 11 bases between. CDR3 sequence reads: CASSARTENTEAFF. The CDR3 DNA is TGCGCCAGCAGCGCCCGGACAGAGAACACTGAAGCTTTCTTT.

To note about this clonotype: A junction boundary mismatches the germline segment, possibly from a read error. The CDR3 DNA follows: TGTGCTAGCAGCAAGGGGTTTGGCGGGGATAACAATGAGCAGTTCTTC. It translates to CASSKGFGGDNNEQFF. V usage is TRBV7-7 and J usage is TRBJ2-1; perhaps TRBD2 as D (6 bases). Per germline, CDR1 SSHAT and CDR2 FNYEAQ (reference sequence). This CDR3 comprises 16 residues.

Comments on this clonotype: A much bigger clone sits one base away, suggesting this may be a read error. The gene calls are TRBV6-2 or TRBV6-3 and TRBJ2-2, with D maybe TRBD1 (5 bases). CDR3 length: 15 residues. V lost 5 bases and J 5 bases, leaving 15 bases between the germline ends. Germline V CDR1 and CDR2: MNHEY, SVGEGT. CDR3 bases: TGTGCCAGCAGTCGCAGGGCTCTCTATACCGGGGAGCTGTTTTTT. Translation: CASSRRALYTGELFF.

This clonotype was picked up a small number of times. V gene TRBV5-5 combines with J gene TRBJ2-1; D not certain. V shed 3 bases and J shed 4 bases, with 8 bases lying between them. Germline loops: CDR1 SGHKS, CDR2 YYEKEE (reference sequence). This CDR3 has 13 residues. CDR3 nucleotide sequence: TGTGCCAGCAGCTCGGGTCTTTACAATGAGCAGTTCTTC. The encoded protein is CASSSGLYNEQFF.

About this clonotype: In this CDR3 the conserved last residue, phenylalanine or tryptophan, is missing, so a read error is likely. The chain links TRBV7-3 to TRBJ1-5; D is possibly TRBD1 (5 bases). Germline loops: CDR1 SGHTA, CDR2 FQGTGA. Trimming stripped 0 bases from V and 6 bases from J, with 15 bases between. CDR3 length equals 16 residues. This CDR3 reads CASSLTQGAKGQPQHC. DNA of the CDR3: TGTGCCAGCAGCTTAACGCAGGGTGCGAAAGGTCAGCCCCAGCATTGT.

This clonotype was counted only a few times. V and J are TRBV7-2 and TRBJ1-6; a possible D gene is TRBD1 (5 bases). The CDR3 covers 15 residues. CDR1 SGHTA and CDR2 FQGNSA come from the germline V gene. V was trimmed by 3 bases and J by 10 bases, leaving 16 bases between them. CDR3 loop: CASSFWFEGPSPLHF. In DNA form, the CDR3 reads TGTGCCAGCAGCTTTTGGTTCGAGGGGCCCTCACCCCTCCACTTT.

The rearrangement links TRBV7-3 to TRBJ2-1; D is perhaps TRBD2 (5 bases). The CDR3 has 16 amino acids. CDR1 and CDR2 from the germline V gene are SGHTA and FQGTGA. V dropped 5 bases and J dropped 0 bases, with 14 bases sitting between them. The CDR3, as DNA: TGTGCCAGCAGCCCCCTACTAGAAAGCTCCTACAATGAGCAGTTCTTC. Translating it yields CASSPLLESSYNEQFF.

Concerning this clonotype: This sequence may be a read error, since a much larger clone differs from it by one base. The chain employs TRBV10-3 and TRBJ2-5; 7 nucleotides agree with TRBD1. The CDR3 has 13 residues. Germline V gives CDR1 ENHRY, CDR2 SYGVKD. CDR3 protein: CATAGTAQETQCF. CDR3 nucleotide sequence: TGTGCCACCGCCGGGACAGCTCAAGAGACCCAGTGCTTC.

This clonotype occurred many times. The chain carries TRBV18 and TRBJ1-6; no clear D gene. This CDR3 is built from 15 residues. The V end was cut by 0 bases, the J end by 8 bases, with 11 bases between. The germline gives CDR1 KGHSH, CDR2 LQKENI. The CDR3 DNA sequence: TGTGCCAGCTCACCACCGTTGGGGATGGATTCACCCCTCCACTTT. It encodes CASSPPLGMDSPLHF.

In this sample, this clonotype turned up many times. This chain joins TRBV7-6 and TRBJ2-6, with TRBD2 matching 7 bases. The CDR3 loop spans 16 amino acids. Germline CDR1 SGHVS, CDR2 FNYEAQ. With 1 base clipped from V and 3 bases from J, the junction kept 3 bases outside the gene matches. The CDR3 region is CASSLEAGNGANVLTF. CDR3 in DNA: TGTGCCAGCAGCTTAGAAGCGGGGAATGGGGCCAACGTCCTGACTTTC. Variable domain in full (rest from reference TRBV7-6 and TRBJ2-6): GAGVSQSPRYKVTKRGQDVALRCDPISGHVSLYWYRQALGQGPEFLTYFNYEAQQDKSGLPNDRFSAERPEGSISTLTIQRTEQRDSAMYRCASSLEAGNGANVLTFGAGSRLTVL.